This TCR beta chain was observed in a study of blood T cells in healthy people across ages. This clonotype was picked up a small number of times. With a J-beta primer mix and a sample-barcoded 5' primer, a second PCR ran 7 to 11 cycles. TCRdb used MiXCR to reprocess the 5' RACE reads, holding one entry per CDR3 protein. The sample contains 1.5 million to 2 million distinct CDR3 sequences, roughly two fifths of which appear only once. The sequencing input was blood. This sequence was found in a human donor in good health.

CDR3 nucleotides: TGTGCCAGCAGTGAGCTAGCGTTTGGCACAGATACGCAGTATTTT. Translation: CASSELAFGTDTQYF. The chain couples TRBV11-3 to TRBJ2-3; D is possibly TRBD2 (6 bases). The CDR3 length is 15 residues. V shed 6 bases and J shed 1 base, with 14 bases lying between them. Germline loops: CDR1 SGHNT, CDR2 YENEEA.